Listed below are T cell receptor beta chains from one sample, sequenced in a study of T cell responses to AZD1222 COVID-19 vaccine. Libraries were prepared by immunoSEQ multiplex PCR; TCRdb keeps only in-frame clonotypes and omits some of them. Of about 180,000 clones detected, 90% appear once; the ten largest clones hold 1.5%. This specimen was peripheral blood, taken on day 0 of AZD1222 vaccination. The receptors were gathered from an adult in good health. CDR3s include the opening cysteine and the closing phenylalanine or tryptophan. The order of the fields is CDR3 protein, J gene, D gene, V gene. D genes are given only for firm matches.

CDR3 protein: CASSLKPGTGSYEQYF
J gene: TRBJ2-7
D gene: TRBD1
V gene: TRBV13

CDR3 protein: CASSVPGWRGMFF
J gene: TRBJ2-1
D gene: TRBD2
V gene: TRBV10-1

CDR3 protein: CASSLVAGMGTDTQYF
J gene: TRBJ2-3
D gene: NA
V gene: TRBV7-2

CDR3 protein: CASSGSFGTAYSNQPQHF
J gene: TRBJ1-5
D gene: NA
V gene: TRBV6-6

CDR3 protein: CSASTGTQRTYEQYF
J gene: TRBJ2-7
D gene: NA
V gene: TRBV20-1

CDR3 protein: CASSTRPIAGWSTGELFF
J gene: TRBJ2-2
D gene: TRBD2
V gene: TRBV5-4

CDR3 protein: CASSFLQRYEQYF
J gene: TRBJ2-7
D gene: NA
V gene: TRBV7-3

CDR3 protein: CASSLVATGYEQYF
J gene: TRBJ2-7
D gene: NA
V gene: TRBV7-2

CDR3 protein: CASSLGGGIYEKLFF
J gene: TRBJ1-4
D gene: NA
V gene: TRBV27

CDR3 protein: CSASNILQGSLGSYGYTF
J gene: TRBJ1-2
D gene: NA
V gene: TRBV20-1

CDR3 protein: CASNGGLKDNEQFF
J gene: TRBJ2-1
D gene: NA
V gene: TRBV9

CDR3 protein: CASSLAGDGGTDTQYF
J gene: TRBJ2-3
D gene: TRBD2
V gene: TRBV28

CDR3 protein: CASSLVSGEETQYF
J gene: TRBJ2-5
D gene: NA
V gene: TRBV5-1

CDR3 protein: CASSPRDGNSPLHF
J gene: TRBJ1-6
D gene: NA
V gene: TRBV7-9

CDR3 protein: CASSQDWLGSMNTEAFF
J gene: TRBJ1-1
D gene: NA
V gene: TRBV4-3

CDR3 protein: CASSRQWTTDTQYF
J gene: TRBJ2-3
D gene: NA
V gene: TRBV16

CDR3 protein: CASSRLTGDQETQYF
J gene: TRBJ2-5
D gene: TRBD1
V gene: TRBV27

CDR3 protein: CATSVQGYGYTF
J gene: TRBJ1-2
D gene: NA
V gene: TRBV24-1

CDR3 protein: CSVEGRLNTEAFF
J gene: TRBJ1-1
D gene: NA
V gene: TRBV29-1

CDR3 protein: CASSKNDRLGGYTF
J gene: TRBJ1-2
D gene: NA
V gene: TRBV27

CDR3 protein: CASSLRSPGTNEKLFF
J gene: TRBJ1-4
D gene: NA
V gene: TRBV5-1

CDR3 protein: CASRAALNEKLFF
J gene: TRBJ1-4
D gene: NA
V gene: TRBV6-4

CDR3 protein: CASSGSQNYGYTF
J gene: TRBJ1-2
D gene: NA
V gene: TRBV5-1

CDR3 protein: CASSLEGRGDQPQHF
J gene: TRBJ1-5
D gene: NA
V gene: TRBV5-1

CDR3 protein: CASKDGLYNSPLHF
J gene: TRBJ1-6
D gene: NA
V gene: TRBV5-1

CDR3 protein: CASSLAVQGDNYGYTF
J gene: TRBJ1-2
D gene: TRBD1
V gene: TRBV7-8

CDR3 protein: CASSATNLDTEAFF
J gene: TRBJ1-1
D gene: NA
V gene: TRBV2

CDR3 protein: CASSSGQTGEKLFF
J gene: TRBJ1-4
D gene: TRBD1
V gene: TRBV5-4

CDR3 protein: CASCIPGTYNNEQFF
J gene: TRBJ2-1
D gene: NA
V gene: TRBV23-1

CDR3 protein: CATSRDGTAYNEQFF
J gene: TRBJ2-1
D gene: TRBD1
V gene: TRBV15

CDR3 protein: CSASGTANEKLFF
J gene: TRBJ1-4
D gene: NA
V gene: TRBV29-1

CDR3 protein: CASSQGAGAKNIQYF
J gene: TRBJ2-4
D gene: TRBD1
V gene: TRBV6-6

CDR3 protein: CASSPRGGQITGELFF
J gene: TRBJ2-2
D gene: NA
V gene: TRBV7-7

CDR3 protein: CASSQVVAGGIQYF
J gene: TRBJ2-4
D gene: NA
V gene: TRBV14

CDR3 protein: CAWSVGSGNTEAFF
J gene: TRBJ1-1
D gene: NA
V gene: TRBV30

CDR3 protein: CSVRVAEAFF
J gene: TRBJ1-1
D gene: NA
V gene: TRBV29-1

CDR3 protein: CASSQGTPSYEQYF
J gene: TRBJ2-7
D gene: NA
V gene: TRBV3-1/TRBV3-2

CDR3 protein: CASSVGGLAGGEQFF
J gene: TRBJ2-1
D gene: TRBD2
V gene: TRBV9

CDR3 protein: CASSLARETQYF
J gene: TRBJ2-3
D gene: NA
V gene: TRBV4-1

CDR3 protein: CASSQPGLLSYEQYF
J gene: TRBJ2-7
D gene: TRBD2
V gene: TRBV3-1/TRBV3-2

CDR3 protein: CASSRGGNYGYTF
J gene: TRBJ1-2
D gene: NA
V gene: TRBV28

CDR3 protein: CASRGGGTEAFF
J gene: TRBJ1-1
D gene: TRBD1
V gene: TRBV27

CDR3 protein: CASSIFWAGLGNQPQHF
J gene: TRBJ1-5
D gene: NA
V gene: TRBV4-1

CDR3 protein: CASSPEPRQGGEF
J gene: TRBJ1-1
D gene: TRBD1
V gene: TRBV11-3

CDR3 protein: CASRRTGSMNTEAFF
J gene: TRBJ1-1
D gene: TRBD1
V gene: TRBV25-1

CDR3 protein: CASRSNAGLVADTQYF
J gene: TRBJ2-3
D gene: TRBD2
V gene: TRBV5-1

CDR3 protein: CASSLDGGNLNQPQHF
J gene: TRBJ1-5
D gene: NA
V gene: TRBV7-8

CDR3 protein: CASSSKGENIQYF
J gene: TRBJ2-4
D gene: NA
V gene: TRBV7-3